This TCR beta chain stems from a study of cytomegalovirus exposure and HLA in healthy donors. Both 60 Vbeta primers and 13 Jbeta primers went into the PCR. Measured with immunoSEQ multiplex PCR; TCRdb has only the in-frame clones, and not every one. Of about 160,000 clones listed, 70% to 80% were seen once; the top ten hold 3.7%. Per the germline V gene, CDR1 is MNHEY and CDR2 is SVGAGI. V lost 5 bases and J lost 4, with 15 bases in between. The CDR3 extends over 15 amino acids. The V gene is TRBV6-5, the J gene TRBJ2-1; weak D call: TRBD2 (6 bases). The sequencing input was PBMCs. This clonotype was obtained from a man younger than 45 in good health and CMV-seropositive. As DNA, the CDR3 is TGTGCCAGCAGTCAGGCCGGGACTGATTACAATGAGCAGTTCTTC. This sequence encodes CASSQAGTDYNEQFF.